The sample holds many counts of the clone carrying this T cell receptor beta chain. The antigen is undetermined. This sample was taken from a study of T cells in Graves' hyperthyroidism and ophthalmopathy. On the study more broadly: Specimen type is peripheral blood, collected at initial diagnosis prior to any treatment.

This CDR3 spans 15 amino acids. Germline-derived CDR1 and CDR2 are MNHNS and SASEGT. The V end was cut by 6 bases, the J end by 1 base, with 15 bases between. There were TCR beta CDR3 regions amplified from RNA transcripts. The HTBI set primed first-round TCR CDR3 RT-PCR. TCRdb ran MiXCR on the multiplex PCR reads and lists one entry per CDR3 protein. The data hold about 600,000 distinct CDR3 sequences, with approximately 15% observed a single time. Points from the study as a whole: Ophthalmopathy got predicted by the model a median around 6.8 months before its onset. Clonotypes that were expanded in thyroid above 0.001 mostly appeared in blood too.

Approximately 9.3 ml of fresh peripheral blood supplied the PBMCs. This receptor was obtained from a woman under 30 with Graves' ophthalmopathy. Sequencing input: blood. The genes are TRBV6-1 and TRBJ1-1; TRBD1 might be the D (6 bases). The CDR3 here is CASRPSGGANTEAFF. The DNA for the CDR3 is TGTGCCAGCAGACCATCGGGGGGGGCGAACACTGAAGCTTTCTTT.